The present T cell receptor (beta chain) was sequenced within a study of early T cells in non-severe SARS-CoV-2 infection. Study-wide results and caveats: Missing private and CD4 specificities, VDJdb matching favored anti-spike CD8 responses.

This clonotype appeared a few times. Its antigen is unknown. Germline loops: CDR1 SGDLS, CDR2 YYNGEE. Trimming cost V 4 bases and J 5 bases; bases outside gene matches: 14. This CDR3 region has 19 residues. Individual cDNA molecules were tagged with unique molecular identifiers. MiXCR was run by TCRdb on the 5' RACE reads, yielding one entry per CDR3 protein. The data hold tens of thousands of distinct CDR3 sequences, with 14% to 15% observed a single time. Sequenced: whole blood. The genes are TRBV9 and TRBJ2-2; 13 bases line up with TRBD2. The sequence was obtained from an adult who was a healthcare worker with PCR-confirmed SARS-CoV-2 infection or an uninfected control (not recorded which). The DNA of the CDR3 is TGTGCCAGCAGCAGAGCCAGGACTAGCGGGGGATCGAGGACCGGGGAGCTGTTTTTT. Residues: CASSRARTSGGSRTGELFF.